The 24 T cell receptor beta chains below were found in one sample sequenced in a study of molecular identifiers for immune sequencing clone quantification. TCRdb ran MiXCR on the PCR reads and lists one entry per CDR3 protein. The sample yields around 470,000 distinct CDR3 sequences, 25% seen once. Sample: naive CD8+ T cells from blood, with Jurkat cell RNA spiked in. This sample's subset: FACS-sorted CD8+CD4-CCR7+CD45RA+ naive T cells. These receptors came from a human donor in good health. Some libraries in this study had Jurkat cell RNA spiked in.

V and J are TRBV13 and TRBJ1-1; D is ambiguous. Germline CDR1 and CDR2: PRHDT and FYEKMQ (reference sequence). The CDR3 length is 12 residues. Trimming stripped 5 bases from V and 2 bases from J, with 6 bases between. The CDR3 region is CASSEINTEAFF. DNA for the CDR3: TGTGCCAGCAGCGAAATTAACACTGAAGCTTTCTTT.

This clonotype turned up a few times. The gene calls are TRBV28 and TRBJ1-1; D uncertain. The ends were cut back, 6 bases at V and 10 bases at J, with 12 bases in the middle. CDR3 length equals 11 residues. Germline V gene data show CDR1 as MDHEN and CDR2 as SYDVKM. CDR3 amino acids: CASSTIAAAFF. CDR3 nucleotides: TGTGCCAGCAGCACAATCGCCGCAGCTTTCTTT.

Ten or more counts support this clonotype. This chain connects TRBV3-1 to TRBJ2-7; weak D call: TRBD2 (7 bases). The length of the CDR3 is 15 residues. Looked up from germline, CDR1 is LGHDT and CDR2 is YNNKEL (reference sequence). V lost 2 bases, J lost 2 bases, and 13 bases lay in between. This CDR3 reads CASSQLPGGTYEQYF. In nucleotides, the CDR3 is TGTGCCAGCAGCCAATTGCCGGGGGGCACCTACGAGCAGTACTTC.

A few counts support this clonotype. V usage is TRBV4-1 and J usage is TRBJ2-7; D is ambiguous. Trimming left V 2 bases short and J 3 bases short, with 11 bases between. The germline V gene has CDR1 MGHRA and CDR2 YSYEKL. The CDR3 has 14 amino acids. CDR3 nucleotide sequence: TGCGCCAGCAGCCAATCGTGGCAGGTCTACGAGCAGTACTTC. Its protein product is CASSQSWQVYEQYF.

In DNA, the CDR3 is TGTGCCAGCAGTGAAGACGGGGGGGGCCAAGAGACCCAGTACTTC. Its protein product is CASSEDGGGQETQYF. This chain links TRBV2 with TRBJ2-5; 8 bases match TRBD2. V was pared by 1 base and J by 1 base, with 2 bases of the junction left unmatched. This CDR3 has 15 residues. Germline lookup yields CDR1 SNHLY and CDR2 FYNNEI. Full variable domain (missing parts from reference TRBV2 and TRBJ2-5): EPEVTQTPSHQVTQMGQEVILRCVPISNHLYFYWYRQILGQKVEFLVSFYNNEISEKSEIFDDQFSVERPDGSNFTLKIRSTKLEDSAMYFCASSEDGGGQETQYFGPGTRLLVL.

The chain has TRBV4-3 and TRBJ1-1; D is unclear. V dropped 1 base and J dropped 2 bases, with 5 bases sitting between them. The CDR3 covers 13 residues. Looked up from germline, CDR1 is LGHNA and CDR2 is YSLEER. The CDR3 protein is CASSQVINTEAFF. The CDR3 nucleotides read TGCGCCAGCAGCCAAGTAATAAACACTGAAGCTTTCTTT.

The chain recombines TRBV19 with TRBJ2-1; a possible D gene is TRBD2 (5 bases). Germline CDR1 reads LNHDA; CDR2 reads SQIVND (reference sequence). Deletions cut 3 bases from V and 8 bases from J, with 17 bases between. There are 15 residues in the CDR3. The CDR3 spells CASSIGSEGVYEQFF. CDR3 nucleotides: TGTGCCAGTAGTATCGGTAGCGAGGGCGTTTATGAGCAGTTCTTC.

Notes on this clonotype: It differs at one base from a far larger clone, so likely a read error. The chain recombines TRBV6-5 with TRBJ1-1, with D tentatively TRBD1 (5 bases). The CDR3 sequence is 11 residues long. Looked up from germline, CDR1 is MNHEY and CDR2 is SVGAGI. In DNA form, the CDR3 reads TGTGCCAGCAGCTCGGGGACTGCAGCTTTCTTT. Its protein product is CASSSGTAAFF.

This chain joins TRBV3-1 and TRBJ2-3; TRBD1 aligns across 7 bases. Germline CDR1 reads LGHDT; CDR2 reads YNNKEL (reference sequence). The CDR3 totals 15 residues. The V gene end was trimmed by 4 bases and the J gene end by 0 bases; junction bases not matched to a gene: 4. This chain's CDR3 is CASSPGQLSTDTQYF. CDR3 nucleotides: TGTGCCAGCAGCCCGGGACAGCTTAGCACAGATACGCAGTATTTT.

Notes on this clonotype: One junction end disagrees with the germline gene, perhaps due to a read error. This rearrangement joins TRBV30 to TRBJ2-1; D may match TRBD1 or TRBD2 (5 bases each). The CDR3 is 13 amino acids. CDR1 GTSNPN and CDR2 SVGIG come from the germline V gene (reference sequence). CDR3 residues: CAWSVRLGDEQCF. The CDR3, as DNA: TGTGCCTGGAGTGTACGGTTGGGGGATGAGCAGTGCTTC.

The chain employs TRBV7-3 and TRBJ2-2; D remains ambiguous. The V gene lost 1 base and the J gene lost 6 bases, with 3 bases spanning the gap. From germline, CDR1 is SGHTA and CDR2 FQGTGA. The CDR3 covers 12 residues. CDR3 nucleotide sequence: TGTGCCAGCAGCTTAAACCCCGGGGAGCTGTTTTTT. Its translation: CASSLNPGELFF.

This clonotype has only a few counts. The gene calls are TRBV27 and TRBJ1-1; D call uncertain. V gave up 2 bases and J gave up 2 bases, with 9 bases separating them. Germline lookup yields CDR1 MNHEY and CDR2 SMNVEV (reference sequence). The CDR3 is 14 residues long. The CDR3 loop reads CASSLSPSNTEAFF. The DNA for the CDR3 is TGTGCCAGCAGTTTAAGCCCGAGCAACACTGAAGCTTTCTTT.

This clonotype was observed at least ten times. V is TRBV5-1 and J is TRBJ1-4, with a possible D match to TRBD1 (6 bases). V was pared by 3 bases and J by 4 bases, with 16 bases between. CDR1 is SGHRS and CDR2 is YFSETQ in the germline V gene. The CDR3 has 16 amino acids. CDR3 loop: CASSSTRTDFNEKLFF. The CDR3 DNA sequence: TGCGCCAGCAGCTCTACCAGGACAGATTTTAATGAAAAACTGTTTTTT.

This clonotype was seen more than once but under ten times. J is TRBJ2-7 and V is TRBV27; 7 bases match TRBD1. The germline gives CDR1 MNHEY, CDR2 SMNVEV (reference sequence). The V and J ends lost 4 bases and 3 bases, in that order; junction bases with no gene match: 9. This CDR3 is built from 15 residues. The CDR3 spells CASSSLDRADYEQYF. The CDR3 bases are TGTGCCAGCAGTTCTCTCGACAGGGCTGACTACGAGCAGTACTTC.

As concerns this clonotype: Given a much more abundant clone one base away, this may be a read error. The rearrangement joins TRBV7-9 to TRBJ2-7; perhaps TRBD1 as D (7 bases). The V gene's germline CDR1 is SEHNR and CDR2 FQNEAQ (reference sequence). This CDR3 is built from 17 residues. As DNA, the CDR3 is TGTGCCAGCAGCCCTACCACCCTGCAGGGGGGTATCTACGAGCGGTACTTC. Residues: CASSPTTLQGGIYERYF.

This clonotype was counted at least ten times. This chain uses TRBV7-9 with TRBJ1-4, with 10 bases aligning to TRBD1. The V segment lost 5 bases and the J segment 12 bases; nucleotides outside the gene matches: 9. The CDR3 is 14 amino acids. The germline V gene encodes CDR1 SEHNR and CDR2 FQNEAQ (reference sequence). The CDR3 sequence: CASSPSGTGVELFF. As DNA, the CDR3 is TGTGCCAGCAGCCCATCCGGGACAGGGGTAGAACTGTTTTTT.

This clonotype was seen a handful of times. V usage is TRBV14 and J usage is TRBJ2-2, with TRBD1 identical over 7 bases. The trim removed 0 bases at V and 0 bases at J, leaving 10 bases unmatched. From germline, CDR1 is SGHDN and CDR2 FVKESK. The CDR3 runs 19 residues. The CDR3 coding sequence is TGTGCCAGCAGCCAAGATCGAAGGGGGCTGACTGCGAACACCGGGGAGCTGTTTTTT. Protein: CASSQDRRGLTANTGELFF.

This clonotype was seen a handful of times. The CDR3 coding sequence is TGCAGTGCTAGAGGAGAAGGACAGGGGTCCTTGGACATTCAGTACTTC. Residues: CSARGEGQGSLDIQYF. This chain links TRBV20-1 with TRBJ2-4, with TRBD1 matching 9 bases. Trimming took 1 base from V and 8 from J; bases not matched to a gene: 12. Germline CDR1 DFQATT, CDR2 SNEGSKA (reference sequence). The CDR3 has 16 residues.

This clonotype was found many times. CDR3 amino acids: CASSLGVQSTDTQYF. In DNA form, the CDR3 reads TGTGCCAGCAGCTTAGGGGTTCAGAGCACAGATACGCAGTATTTT. The chain is built from TRBV7-9 and TRBJ2-3, with no clear D. V lost 1 base, J lost 0 bases, and 8 bases lay in between. CDR1 and CDR2 from the germline V gene are SEHNR and FQNEAQ (reference sequence). The CDR3 runs 15 residues.

Details on this clonotype: Being one base from a much bigger clone, this may be a read error. The chain recombines TRBV4-3 with TRBJ1-1, with a possible D match to TRBD1 (6 bases). CDR1 and CDR2 (germline): LGHNA, YSLEER. The CDR3 loop spans 14 amino acids. Trimming took 0 bases from V and 7 from J, leaving 12 bases between them. The CDR3 nucleotides read TGCGCCAGCAGCCAAGAAGCCAGGGGTGATGAAGCTTTCTTT. This sequence encodes CASSQEARGDEAFF.

In its sample, this clonotype was seen many times. This chain links TRBV12-3 or TRBV12-4 with TRBJ1-4; 7 nucleotides match TRBD1. The V segment lost 7 bases and the J segment 5 bases; nucleotides outside the gene matches: 10. The CDR3 runs 15 residues. The CDR3 nucleotides are TGTGCCAGCACAACAAAGAGGGGGCCCAATGAAAAACTGTTTTTT. Its translation: CASTTKRGPNEKLFF.

Turning to this clonotype: Germline is not matched at one junction end, which may reflect a read error. The rearrangement joins TRBV5-1 to TRBJ2-3, with TRBD2 identical over 12 bases. The germline V gene has CDR1 SGHRS and CDR2 YFSETQ. The CDR3 runs 17 residues. This chain's CDR3 is CAGSLRQTSGSTDTQYF. The CDR3 bases are TGCGCCGGCAGCTTGCGCCAGACTAGCGGGAGTACAGATACGCAGTATTTT.

This clonotype was recorded at least ten times. This sequence joins TRBV6-5 and TRBJ1-1, with D uncertain. The germline V gene has CDR1 MNHEY and CDR2 SVGAGI. The CDR3 is 14 residues long. The germline V and J ends were trimmed by 2 bases and 1 base, with 8 bases remaining between them. CDR3 region: CASSYVDQNTEAFF. Here the CDR3 DNA reads TGTGCCAGCAGTTACGTGGACCAGAACACTGAAGCTTTCTTT.

The rearrangement uses TRBV11-2 and TRBJ1-1; D may be TRBD1 (5 bases). Trimming took 0 bases from V and 0 from J, leaving 17 bases between them. Germline CDR1 is SGHAT and CDR2 is FQNNGV. The CDR3 is 18 residues long. The CDR3: CASSLETAGRSLNTEAFF. In DNA, the CDR3 is TGTGCCAGCAGCTTAGAAACCGCGGGACGGAGTTTGAACACTGAAGCTTTCTTT.